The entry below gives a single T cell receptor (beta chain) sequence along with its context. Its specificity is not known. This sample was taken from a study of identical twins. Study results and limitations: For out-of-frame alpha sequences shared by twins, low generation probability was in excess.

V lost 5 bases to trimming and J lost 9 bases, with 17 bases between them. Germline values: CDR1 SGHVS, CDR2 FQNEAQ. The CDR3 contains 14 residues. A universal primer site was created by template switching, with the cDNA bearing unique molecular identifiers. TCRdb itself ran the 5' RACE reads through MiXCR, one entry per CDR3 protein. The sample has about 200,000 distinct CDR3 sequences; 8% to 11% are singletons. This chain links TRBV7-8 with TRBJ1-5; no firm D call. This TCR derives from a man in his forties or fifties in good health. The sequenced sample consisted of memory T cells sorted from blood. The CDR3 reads CASSADGFYWPQHF. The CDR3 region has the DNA TGTGCCAGCAGCGCGGACGGGTTCTACTGGCCCCAGCATTTT.